Listed below are T cell receptor beta chains from one sample, sequenced in a study of blood T cell repertoires in COVID-19. The table came from immunoSEQ multiplex PCR; TCRdb's copy has only in-frame clones and leaves some out. This table holds some 200,000 clones, 85% to 90% found once. Input material: peripheral blood. Receptor source: a woman in her fifties or sixties with acute or convalescent COVID-19. Each CDR3 is given with its conserved first and last residue. The order of the fields is J gene, D gene, clone size, V gene, CDR3 protein, CDR3 DNA. D genes are given only for firm matches. Part of the rows lack a size; the others show once, few, many or a class for expanded clones.

TRBJ2-2	TRBD2	few	TRBV7-6	CASSLGGRRTGELFF	TGTGCCAGCAGCTTAGGCGGGAGACGTACCGGGGAGCTGTTTTTT
TRBJ1-3	NA	NA	TRBV25-1	CASSVGNTIYF	TGTGCCAGCAGTGTAGGAAACACCATATATTTT
TRBJ2-5	NA	NA	TRBV6-5	CASSSVQETQYF	TGTGCCAGCAGTTCAGTCCAAGAGACCCAGTACTTC
TRBJ2-2	NA	NA	TRBV12-5	CASGLLNTGELFF	TGTGCTAGTGGTTTGCTAAACACCGGGGAGCTGTTTTTT
TRBJ2-7	TRBD2	NA	TRBV27	CASSPLTSGSYEQYF	TGTGCCAGCTCCCCTCTTACTAGCGGTTCGTACGAGCAGTACTTC
TRBJ2-1	NA	NA	TRBV30	CAWSVGHNEQFF	TGTGCCTGGAGTGTGGGCCACAATGAGCAGTTCTTC
TRBJ1-2	NA	NA	TRBV10-2	CASSYSDSGYTF	TGCGCCAGCAGTTATTCGGACAGCGGCTACACCTTC
TRBJ2-7	NA	once	TRBV7-3	CASSPDCYEQYF	TGTGCCAGCAGCCCGGACTGCTACGAGCAGTACTTC
TRBJ2-1	TRBD2	NA	TRBV19	CASSIPRLAGGSYNEQFF	TGTGCCAGTAGTATCCCTCGACTAGCGGGAGGATCCTACAATGAGCAGTTCTTC
TRBJ2-3	TRBD2	NA	TRBV19	CASGDYGAQYF	TGTGCCAGTGGGGACTACGGCGCGCAGTATTTT
TRBJ1-4	NA	once	TRBV13	CASSRRQHGGEKLFF	TGTGCCAGCAGCAGAAGACAGCACGGGGGGGAAAAACTGTTTTTT
TRBJ1-2	TRBD1	NA	TRBV7-2	CASSLSQGVLYGYTF	TGTGCCAGCAGCTTATCCCAGGGGGTCCTCTATGGCTACACCTTC
TRBJ2-1	NA	NA	TRBV6-6	CASRKSSDFSYNEQFF	TGTGCCAGCAGAAAGAGCTCGGACTTCTCCTACAATGAGCAGTTCTTC
TRBJ2-5	TRBD1	NA	TRBV30	CAWSHRGWGTQYF	TGTGCCTGGAGCCACAGGGGATGGGGGACCCAGTACTTC
TRBJ1-5	TRBD1	NA	TRBV18	CASSPGQGGNSNQPQHF	TGTGCCAGCTCACCAGGACAGGGGGGGAATAGCAATCAGCCCCAGCATTTT
TRBJ2-4	NA	once	TRBV6-4	CASSGLVRENIQYF	TGTGCCAGCAGTGGCTTGGTACGCGAAAACATTCAGTACTTC
TRBJ2-1	NA	NA	TRBV4-2	CASSQLSQGDYDEQFF	TGTGCCAGCAGCCAATTGTCACAGGGAGATTATGATGAGCAGTTCTTC
TRBJ1-3	NA	NA	TRBV27	CASSSVGGSGNTIYF	TGTGCCAGCAGTTCCGTCGGGGGTTCGGGAAACACCATATATTTT
TRBJ2-1	NA	NA	TRBV10-3	CAISDSSYNEQFF	TGTGCCATTTCCGATAGCTCCTACAATGAGCAGTTCTTC
TRBJ2-3	NA	NA	TRBV18	CASSPTSSPSDTQYF	TGTGCCAGCTCTCCCACTAGCTCTCCTTCAGATACGCAGTATTTT
TRBJ1-1	TRBD1	NA	TRBV15	CATSRDLTGAEAFF	TGTGCCACCAGCAGGGACCTCACAGGGGCTGAAGCTTTCTTT
TRBJ1-4	NA	few	TRBV2	CASSADRWNEKLFF	TGTGCCAGCAGCGCCGACAGATGGAATGAAAAACTGTTTTTT
TRBJ2-5	NA	NA	TRBV2	CASSNGETQYF	TGTGCCAGCAGTAACGGGGAGACCCAGTACTTC
TRBJ2-7	NA	once	TRBV18	CASSPGPSYEQYF	TGTGCCAGCTCACCTGGGCCTTCCTACGAGCAGTACTTC
TRBJ1-5	NA	NA	TRBV21-1	CASSKAEKTGKNYSNQPQHF	TGTGCCAGCAGCAAAGCGGAGAAGACAGGGAAGAACTATAGCAATCAGCCCCAGCATTTT
TRBJ2-2	TRBD2	NA	TRBV5-8	CASSSRLAGGPVGELFF	TGTGCCAGCAGCTCACGACTAGCGGGGGGGCCTGTCGGGGAGCTGTTTTTT
TRBJ2-7	NA	NA	TRBV7-9	CASSPQSYEQYF	TGTGCCAGCAGCCCTCAGTCCTACGAGCAGTACTTC
TRBJ2-1	TRBD1	few	TRBV12-5	CASGLGQGSYNEQFF	TGTGCTAGTGGTTTAGGACAGGGGTCCTACAATGAGCAGTTCTTC
TRBJ1-1	NA	NA	TRBV10-3	CAILTRDSEAFF	TGTGCCATCTTAACCCGAGACTCTGAAGCTTTCTTT
TRBJ2-3	NA	NA	TRBV19	CASSIGPGDTQYF	TGTGCCAGTAGTATAGGCCCGGGGGATACGCAGTATTTT
TRBJ2-3	NA	NA	TRBV28	CASSIQGFRTDTQYF	TGTGCCAGCAGTATACAGGGTTTCCGCACAGATACGCAGTATTTT
TRBJ1-2	TRBD1	NA	TRBV19	CASSTNRGKSNYGYTF	TGTGCCAGTAGTACTAACAGGGGAAAGTCGAACTATGGCTACACCTTC
TRBJ2-5	NA	once	TRBV4-1	CASSQGTHQETQYF	TGCGCCAGCAGCCAAGGGACACACCAAGAGACCCAGTACTTC
TRBJ2-1	TRBD2	NA	TRBV15	CATSSGLAGGRVFF	TGTGCCACCAGCAGTGGACTAGCGGGGGGCCGGGTGTTCTTC
TRBJ1-2	NA	NA	TRBV6-5	CASSYSQGNYGYTF	TGTGCCAGCAGTTACTCTCAGGGGAACTATGGCTACACCTTC
TRBJ2-7	TRBD2	NA	TRBV5-1	CASSLGTSGRWPEQYF	TGCGCCAGCAGCCTCGGGACTAGCGGGAGGTGGCCCGAGCAGTACTTC
TRBJ1-1	NA	NA	TRBV6-5	CASSRVGDTEAFF	TGTGCCAGCAGCCGTGTTGGAGATACTGAAGCTTTCTTT
TRBJ2-3	NA	NA	TRBV11-2	CASSLDFAGLADTQYF	TGTGCCAGCAGCTTAGATTTTGCGGGGCTCGCAGATACGCAGTATTTT
TRBJ1-2	NA	NA	TRBV14	CASSQVHRDRSNYGYTF	TGTGCCAGCAGCCAAGTTCACAGGGACCGTTCTAACTATGGCTACACCTTC
TRBJ1-1	TRBD1	NA	TRBV7-9	CASSLGDRLAGATEAFF	TGTGCCAGCAGCTTAGGGGACAGGCTAGCAGGTGCCACTGAAGCTTTCTTT
TRBJ1-2	TRBD1	NA	TRBV27	CASSQIIRTGGLDGYTF	TGTGCCAGCAGTCAAATAATTAGGACAGGGGGCTTGGATGGCTACACCTTC
TRBJ2-7	TRBD1	once	TRBV19	CASSIDRAGGSYEQYF	TGTGCCAGTAGTATAGATCGGGCAGGGGGATCCTACGAGCAGTACTTC
TRBJ2-3	TRBD2	NA	TRBV24-1	CATSDGSGSPDTQYF	TGTGCCACCAGTGATGGTAGCGGGAGTCCAGATACGCAGTATTTT
TRBJ1-5	TRBD1	NA	TRBV30	CAWAPGTGNQPQHF	TGTGCCTGGGCTCCCGGGACAGGTAATCAGCCCCAGCATTTT
TRBJ1-1	NA	NA	TRBV11-3	CASSPRGGPGGTEAFF	TGTGCCAGCAGCCCGAGAGGGGGACCTGGGGGCACTGAAGCTTTCTTT
TRBJ2-1	TRBD2	NA	TRBV7-8	CASSLIWGLADDNEQFF	TGTGCCAGCAGCTTAATCTGGGGACTAGCGGACGACAATGAGCAGTTCTTC
TRBJ1-1	TRBD1	NA	TRBV7-8	CASSLADKTWDRSGTEAFF	TGTGCCAGCAGCTTAGCGGATAAGACATGGGACAGGTCGGGCACTGAAGCTTTCTTT
TRBJ2-1	NA	NA	TRBV27	CASSDRPGQNYNEQFF	TGTGCCAGCAGCGATCGTCCGGGACAAAATTACAATGAGCAGTTCTTC
TRBJ2-7	TRBD1	NA	TRBV7-2	CASSLGGGQGYEQYF	TGTGCCAGCAGCTTAGGAGGGGGACAGGGCTACGAGCAGTACTTC
TRBJ1-1	NA	once	TRBV9	CASSVVGVDSEAFF	TGTGCCAGCAGCGTAGTCGGGGTCGACTCAGAAGCTTTCTTT
TRBJ2-3	TRBD1	NA	TRBV3-1/TRBV3-2	CASSHRTGAEADTQYF	TGTGCCAGCAGCCACAGGACAGGCGCCGAAGCAGATACGCAGTATTTT
TRBJ1-2	NA	NA	TRBV2	CASRKVQGNYGYTF	TGTGCCAGCAGGAAAGTACAGGGAAACTATGGCTACACCTTC
TRBJ1-5	NA	few	TRBV15	CATSEGSVQPQHF	TGTGCCACCAGCGAAGGTAGCGTTCAGCCCCAGCATTTT